This TCR beta chain is from a study of early T cells in non-severe SARS-CoV-2 infection. Unique molecular identifiers (one per individual cDNA molecule) were attached. TCRdb recomputed calls from the 5' RACE reads with MiXCR, one row per CDR3 protein. In the table there are 75,000 to 80,000 distinct CDR3 sequences, about 11% of which are singletons. This clonotype was seen more than once but under ten times. The germline V gene encodes CDR1 SGDLS and CDR2 YYNGEE. Between the trimmed V and J ends, which lost 0 bases and 5 bases, there was a span of 19 bases. The CDR3 is 17 amino acids. The chain combines TRBV9 with TRBJ2-3; D assignment may be TRBD1 or TRBD2 (6 bases each). This sample comprised whole blood, obtained at baseline. This clonotype was obtained from an adult who was a healthcare worker with PCR-confirmed SARS-CoV-2 infection or an uninfected control (not recorded which). The CDR3 reads CASSVAEGGQLGDTQYF. The CDR3 DNA reads as TGTGCCAGCAGCGTAGCGGAGGGGGGCCAACTCGGAGATACGCAGTATTTT. Based on the CDR3 plus reference TRBV9 and TRBJ2-3, the full variable domain is DSGVTQTPKHLITATGQRVTLRCSPRSGDLSVYWYQQSLDQGLQFLIQYYNGEERAKGNILERFSAQQFPDLHSELNLSSLELGDSALYFCASSVAEGGQLGDTQYFGPGTRLTVL.